A selection of T cell receptor beta chains follows, all from one sample in a study of cytomegalovirus exposure and HLA in healthy donors. TCRdb's copy holds only in-frame clones and misses some; the assay was immunoSEQ multiplex PCR. The sample lists about 110,000 clones, 70% to 80% occurring once. The sequencing sample was made of PBMCs. The receptors were gathered from a man aged 55-75 years in good health and CMV-seronegative. The CDR3 runs from the conserved cysteine through the conserved F or W. Fields, in order: clone size, J gene, D gene, V gene, CDR3 DNA, CDR3 protein. A D gene is named only where the DNA matches it firmly. Clone size is not always given. Where it is, it says once, few, many or a class for expanded clones.

clone_size: .
j_call: TRBJ1-6
d_call: .
v_call: TRBV5-1
cdr3_nt: TGCGCCAGCAGATCGGACAGATTTGTGGATTCACCCCTCCACTTT
cdr3_aa: CASRSDRFVDSPLHF

clone_size: .
j_call: TRBJ2-1
d_call: TRBD2
v_call: TRBV9
cdr3_nt: TGTGCCAGCAGCCTGCGGGGGGAGAATGAGCAGTTCTTC
cdr3_aa: CASSLRGENEQFF

clone_size: .
j_call: TRBJ1-5
d_call: .
v_call: TRBV5-1
cdr3_nt: TGCGCCAGCAGCCCAGACTTTAATCAGCCCCAGCATTTT
cdr3_aa: CASSPDFNQPQHF

clone_size: .
j_call: TRBJ1-2
d_call: .
v_call: TRBV28
cdr3_nt: TGTGCCAGCAGTTCCAGGGCTTTCTCGGGCTACACCTTC
cdr3_aa: CASSSRAFSGYTF

clone_size: .
j_call: TRBJ1-1
d_call: TRBD1
v_call: TRBV15
cdr3_nt: TGTGCCACCAGCAGAAGGACAGGGAAGAACACTGAAGCTTTCTTT
cdr3_aa: CATSRRTGKNTEAFF

clone_size: .
j_call: TRBJ1-2
d_call: .
v_call: TRBV6-1
cdr3_nt: TGTGCCAGCAGTGAAGACCCGGGACTCGCCTCATACACCTTC
cdr3_aa: CASSEDPGLASYTF

clone_size: .
j_call: TRBJ1-2
d_call: .
v_call: TRBV7-2
cdr3_nt: TGTGCCAGCAGCTTACTTGGGACTCAGGGCTATGGCTACACCTTC
cdr3_aa: CASSLLGTQGYGYTF

clone_size: .
j_call: TRBJ2-5
d_call: TRBD2
v_call: TRBV4-2
cdr3_nt: TGTGCCAGCAGGCGGGGGGCCGGGGAGACCCAGTACTTC
cdr3_aa: CASRRGAGETQYF

clone_size: .
j_call: TRBJ1-4
d_call: TRBD1
v_call: TRBV15
cdr3_nt: TGTGCCACCAGCAGACGGCCCGGACAGGGCAACGAAAAACTGTTTTTT
cdr3_aa: CATSRRPGQGNEKLFF

clone_size: .
j_call: TRBJ1-1
d_call: .
v_call: TRBV7-9
cdr3_nt: TGTGCCAGCAGCTTAAGGGAGCAGACTGAAGCTTTCTTT
cdr3_aa: CASSLREQTEAFF

clone_size: .
j_call: TRBJ2-5
d_call: .
v_call: TRBV5-4
cdr3_nt: TGTGCCAGCAGCTTGGGACAGCAAGAGACCCAGTACTTC
cdr3_aa: CASSLGQQETQYF

clone_size: .
j_call: TRBJ2-3
d_call: TRBD1
v_call: TRBV5-1
cdr3_nt: TGCGCCAGCAGCTCGGGACAGCTCACAGATACGCAGTATTTT
cdr3_aa: CASSSGQLTDTQYF

clone_size: .
j_call: TRBJ2-5
d_call: TRBD2
v_call: TRBV5-4
cdr3_nt: TGTGCCAGCAGCTTGGGGCGGGGGGAAGAGACCCAGTACTTC
cdr3_aa: CASSLGRGEETQYF

clone_size: few
j_call: TRBJ1-1
d_call: .
v_call: TRBV4-3
cdr3_nt: TGCGCCAGCAGCCAAGATGGGCAGGGAAGGTTCGCTGAAGCTTTCTTT
cdr3_aa: CASSQDGQGRFAEAFF

clone_size: .
j_call: TRBJ2-1
d_call: TRBD1
v_call: TRBV2
cdr3_nt: TGTGCCAGCAGCTTGACAGGGGGTTATGAGCAGTTCTTC
cdr3_aa: CASSLTGGYEQFF

clone_size: .
j_call: TRBJ1-1
d_call: .
v_call: TRBV28
cdr3_nt: TGTGCCAGCAGTAGCCCAGGGGCGCGGACTGAAGCTTTCTTT
cdr3_aa: CASSSPGARTEAFF

clone_size: few
j_call: TRBJ1-3
d_call: .
v_call: TRBV5-4
cdr3_nt: TGTGCCAGCCACGGGGATTCGGGAAACACCATATATTTT
cdr3_aa: CASHGDSGNTIYF

clone_size: .
j_call: TRBJ1-1
d_call: .
v_call: TRBV11-2
cdr3_nt: TGTGCCAGCAGCTTAGATCTAAACGCAGGGTTCACTGAAGCTTTCTTT
cdr3_aa: CASSLDLNAGFTEAFF

clone_size: .
j_call: TRBJ2-2
d_call: TRBD2
v_call: TRBV7-9
cdr3_nt: TGTGCCAGCAGCCTTAGCGGGGCGAACACCGGGGAGCTGTTTTTT
cdr3_aa: CASSLSGANTGELFF

clone_size: once
j_call: TRBJ2-3
d_call: .
v_call: TRBV27
cdr3_nt: TGTGCCAGCAGTTTATCCACAGGGTACCGCACAGATACGCAGTATTTT
cdr3_aa: CASSLSTGYRTDTQYF

clone_size: .
j_call: TRBJ1-5
d_call: .
v_call: TRBV5-5
cdr3_nt: TGTGCCAGCAGCTTGGTCTGGGGGGATCAGCCCCAGCATTTT
cdr3_aa: CASSLVWGDQPQHF

clone_size: .
j_call: TRBJ1-2
d_call: .
v_call: TRBV6-5
cdr3_nt: TGTGCCAGCAGCCAAGGCTGGGGCGGCTACACCTTC
cdr3_aa: CASSQGWGGYTF

clone_size: once
j_call: TRBJ2-7
d_call: TRBD1
v_call: TRBV7-8
cdr3_nt: TGTGCCAGCAGCCCCTACGGACAGGAGGTGATCGAGCAGTACTTC
cdr3_aa: CASSPYGQEVIEQYF

clone_size: .
j_call: TRBJ2-7
d_call: TRBD1
v_call: TRBV28
cdr3_nt: TGTGCCAGCAGTACAGGACAGGTGGGTTCCTACGAGCAGTACTTC
cdr3_aa: CASSTGQVGSYEQYF

clone_size: few
j_call: TRBJ2-1
d_call: TRBD2
v_call: TRBV7-9
cdr3_nt: TGTGCCAGCAGCTCAGTGGTTAGCGGGTTTAATGAGCAGTTCTTC
cdr3_aa: CASSSVVSGFNEQFF

clone_size: .
j_call: TRBJ2-3
d_call: .
v_call: TRBV19
cdr3_nt: TGTGCCAGTAGTATGGGGGGGCGGGATACGCAGTATTTT
cdr3_aa: CASSMGGRDTQYF

clone_size: .
j_call: TRBJ1-2
d_call: .
v_call: TRBV5-1
cdr3_nt: TGCGCCAGCAGCCCGGATGGGGGGGAATATGGCTACACCTTC
cdr3_aa: CASSPDGGEYGYTF

clone_size: .
j_call: TRBJ1-3
d_call: .
v_call: TRBV6-6
cdr3_nt: TGTGCCAGCAGTTATCAAGGGGCTGGAAACACCATATATTTT
cdr3_aa: CASSYQGAGNTIYF

clone_size: .
j_call: TRBJ2-3
d_call: TRBD1
v_call: TRBV25-1
cdr3_nt: TGTGCCAGCAGTGCGCAGGGGGAGATTAGCACAGATACGCAGTATTTT
cdr3_aa: CASSAQGEISTDTQYF

clone_size: .
j_call: TRBJ1-4
d_call: .
v_call: TRBV19
cdr3_nt: TGTGCCAGTAGTATAGAACTGCTTGATGAAAAACTGTTTTTT
cdr3_aa: CASSIELLDEKLFF

clone_size: .
j_call: TRBJ1-5
d_call: TRBD1
v_call: TRBV5-1
cdr3_nt: TGCGCCAGCAGCCCGACAACAGGGGCTTCCGGGCCCCAGCATTTT
cdr3_aa: CASSPTTGASGPQHF

clone_size: .
j_call: TRBJ2-1
d_call: TRBD1
v_call: TRBV27
cdr3_nt: TGTGCCAGCAGTCCTCGGACAGGGCAAGGTGAGCAGTTCTTC
cdr3_aa: CASSPRTGQGEQFF

clone_size: .
j_call: TRBJ2-1
d_call: .
v_call: TRBV19
cdr3_nt: TGTGCCAGTATCCGGAGGGGTTCGGATGAGCAGTTCTTC
cdr3_aa: CASIRRGSDEQFF

clone_size: .
j_call: TRBJ2-3
d_call: TRBD2
v_call: TRBV4-3
cdr3_nt: TGCGCCAGCAGCCTCGGGACTAGCGGGGGGAGGGATACGCAGTATTTT
cdr3_aa: CASSLGTSGGRDTQYF

clone_size: .
j_call: TRBJ1-2
d_call: TRBD1
v_call: TRBV5-6
cdr3_nt: TGTGCCAGCAGCCTCTTGGACAGGGCCAACTATGGCTACACCTTC
cdr3_aa: CASSLLDRANYGYTF

clone_size: .
j_call: TRBJ1-2
d_call: .
v_call: TRBV7-3
cdr3_nt: TGTGCCAGCAGCTTCGGTAGAGGGTCGGCCTATGGCTACACCTTC
cdr3_aa: CASSFGRGSAYGYTF